This TCR beta chain stems from a study of CD8+ T cells in alopecia areata. Findings and limits, study-wide: Higher clonality and more expanded CD8+ clones appeared in lesional than normal scalp. Between patients, shared TCR sequences were less clear than in mice. This was possibly due in part to HLA diversity in the patient population.

The CDR3 is made up of 21 amino acids. The germline CDR1 and CDR2 sequences are SGDLS and YYNGEE. Trimming left V 4 bases short and J 5 bases short, with 33 bases between. Notes on this clone: The antigen remains unidentified.

cDNA serving as the sequencing template came from extracted, reverse transcribed RNA. The repertoire was sequenced with immunoSEQ multiplex PCR; TCRdb's copy has only in-frame clones and lacks some. Here the sample spans approximately 98,000 clones, 59% being singletons. The TCR comes from a human donor in good health. The V gene is TRBV9, the J gene TRBJ2-2; tentative D call: TRBD2 (7 bases). The sequencing sample was made of CD8+ T cells sorted from blood. The CDR3 nucleotides read TGTGCCAGCAGCTCAGAGGGATGGCAGGGGAACGGCGGGGGCCGGACCGGGGAGCTGTTTTTT. Its protein product is CASSSEGWQGNGGGRTGELFF.